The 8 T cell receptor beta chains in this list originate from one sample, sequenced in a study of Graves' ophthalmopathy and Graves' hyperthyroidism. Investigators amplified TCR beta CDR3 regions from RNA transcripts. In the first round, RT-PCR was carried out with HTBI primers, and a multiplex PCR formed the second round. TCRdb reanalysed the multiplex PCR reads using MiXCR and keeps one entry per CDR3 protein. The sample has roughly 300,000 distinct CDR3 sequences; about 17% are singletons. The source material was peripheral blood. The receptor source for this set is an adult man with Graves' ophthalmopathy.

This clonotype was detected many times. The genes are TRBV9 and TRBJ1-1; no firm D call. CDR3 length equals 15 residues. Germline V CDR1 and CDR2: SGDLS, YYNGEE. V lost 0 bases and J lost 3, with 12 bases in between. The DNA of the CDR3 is TGTGCCAGCAGCGTAGACCCAGGAGGATACACTGAAGCTTTCTTT. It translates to CASSVDPGGYTEAFF.

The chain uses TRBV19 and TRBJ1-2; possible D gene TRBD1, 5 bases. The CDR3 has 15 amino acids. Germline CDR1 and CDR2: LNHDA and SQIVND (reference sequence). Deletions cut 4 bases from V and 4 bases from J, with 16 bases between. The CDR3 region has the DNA TGTGCCAGTAGTACAACCAGCCAGGGTGCCTATGGCTACACCTTC. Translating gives CASSTTSQGAYGYTF.

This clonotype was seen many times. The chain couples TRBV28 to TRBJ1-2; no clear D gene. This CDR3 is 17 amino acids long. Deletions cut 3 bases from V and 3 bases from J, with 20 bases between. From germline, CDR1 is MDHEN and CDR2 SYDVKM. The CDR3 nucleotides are TGTGCCAGCAGTTTGACTTTTCGAGGAGGAAGAGACTATGGCTACACCTTC. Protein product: CASSLTFRGGRDYGYTF.

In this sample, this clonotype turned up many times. CDR3 coding DNA: TGTGCCAGCAGTGCAACAGGGGTGGGTAATTCACCCCTCCACTTT. This gives the protein CASSATGVGNSPLHF. The chain couples TRBV6-1 to TRBJ1-6, with 7 bases lining up with TRBD1. V dropped 4 bases and J dropped 6; count of bases not matched to a gene: 6. The CDR3 is 15 amino acids. Per germline, CDR1 MNHNS and CDR2 SASEGT.

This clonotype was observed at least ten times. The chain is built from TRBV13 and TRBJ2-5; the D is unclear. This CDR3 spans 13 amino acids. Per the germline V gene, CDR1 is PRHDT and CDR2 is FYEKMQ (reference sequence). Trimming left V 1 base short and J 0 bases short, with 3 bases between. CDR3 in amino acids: CASSLENQETQYF. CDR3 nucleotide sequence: TGTGCCAGCAGCTTAGAGAACCAAGAGACCCAGTACTTC.

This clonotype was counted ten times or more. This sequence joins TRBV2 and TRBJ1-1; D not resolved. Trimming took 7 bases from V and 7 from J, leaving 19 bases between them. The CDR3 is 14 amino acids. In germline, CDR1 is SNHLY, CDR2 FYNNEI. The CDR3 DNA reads TGTGCCAGCACCGGGGTCCTGGCACTCGGTGAAGCTTTCTTT. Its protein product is CASTGVLALGEAFF.

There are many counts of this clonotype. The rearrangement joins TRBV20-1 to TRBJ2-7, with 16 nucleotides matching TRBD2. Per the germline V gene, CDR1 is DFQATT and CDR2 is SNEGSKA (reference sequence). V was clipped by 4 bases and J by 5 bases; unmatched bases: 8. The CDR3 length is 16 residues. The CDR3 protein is CSAISGLAGGRHEQYF. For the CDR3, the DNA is TGCAGTGCTATATCGGGACTAGCGGGAGGGCGGCACGAGCAGTACTTC.

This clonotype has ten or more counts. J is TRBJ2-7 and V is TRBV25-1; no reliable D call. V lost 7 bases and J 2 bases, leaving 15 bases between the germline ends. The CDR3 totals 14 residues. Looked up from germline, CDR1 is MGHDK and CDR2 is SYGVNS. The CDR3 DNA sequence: TGTGCCAGCACTACCCAAAACAGACCCTACGAGCAGTACTTC. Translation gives CASTTQNRPYEQYF.